The 20 T cell receptor beta chains below were found in one sample sequenced in a study of shared clonotypes between healthy human individuals. Assay: immunoSEQ multiplex PCR; the TCRdb copy retains only in-frame clones and omits some. The repertoire consists of about 690,000 clones, with about 90% occurring once and the leading ten covering about 33%. The sequencing sample was made of memory CD8+ T cells from PBMCs. Indicated subset: CD45RO+ cells pooled with CCR7-negative TemRA cells. Source of these receptors: a man between 18 and 29 years old in good health. Some clones in this sample may be carry-over from other donors' samples.

The rearrangement joins TRBV7-3 to TRBJ2-7; 7 positions agree with TRBD1. The germline gives CDR1 SGHTA, CDR2 FQGTGA. CDR3 length equals 13 residues. V shed 3 bases, J shed 6 bases, and the junction held 5 bases outside the gene matches. The CDR3, as DNA: TGTGCCAGCAGCTTGACAGGGCCCGGCGAGCAGTACTTC. Its protein product is CASSLTGPGEQYF.

This sequence joins TRBV12-5 and TRBJ2-5, with 11 bases matching TRBD1. V shed 6 bases and J 0 bases; nucleotides not matched to a gene: 15. Germline CDR1 LGHNT, CDR2 FRNRAP. The CDR3 totals 19 residues. The DNA for the CDR3 is TGTGCTAGTGGCCTTGGACAGGGGGCTTCCCACCTGTACCAAGAGACCCAGTACTTC. This codes for CASGLGQGASHLYQETQYF.

The rearrangement joins TRBV5-1 to TRBJ1-2; weak D call: TRBD1 (5 bases). Germline V gene sequence: CDR1 SGHRS, CDR2 YFSETQ. This CDR3 is built from 13 residues. V lost 4 bases, J lost 6 bases, and 13 bases lay in between. The CDR3 nucleotides read TGCGCCAGCAGCCTGGGGACGGCCAATGGCTACACCTTC. It encodes CASSLGTANGYTF.

This sequence joins TRBV7-2 and TRBJ2-2; D remains ambiguous. CDR3 length: 17 amino acids. The ends were cut back, 4 bases at V and 8 bases at J, with 23 bases in the middle. Germline loops: CDR1 SGHTA, CDR2 FQGNSA. Here the CDR3 DNA reads TGTGCCAGCAGCTCACGATTTGAAGGGTCCCCCCGGGGGGAGCTGTTTTTT. Amino acids: CASSSRFEGSPRGELFF.

With respect to this clone: The sample has other DNA sequences that encode this CDR3 too. V and J are TRBV27 and TRBJ2-5; D gene unclear. The germline V gene encodes CDR1 MNHEY and CDR2 SMNVEV (reference sequence). Trimming cost V 2 bases and J 5 bases, with 3 bases left between them. The CDR3 consists of 11 residues. CDR3 sequence (DNA): TGTGCCAGCAGTTTAGGGGAGACCCAGTACTTC. Translation gives CASSLGETQYF.

This clone occurred once. The V gene is TRBV4-1, the J gene TRBJ1-5; 8 bases map to TRBD1. V lost 1 base and J lost 7; bases outside the gene matches: 9. CDR1 is MGHRA and CDR2 is YSYEKL in the germline V gene. CDR3 length: 16 amino acids. CDR3 in amino acids: CASSQVRTGNEQPQHF. The CDR3 nucleotides are TGCGCCAGCAGCCAAGTAAGGACAGGGAACGAACAGCCCCAGCATTTT.

The chain carries TRBV2 and TRBJ1-2; 7 bases match TRBD1. V shed 6 bases and J 3 bases; nucleotides not matched to a gene: 10. Germline loops: CDR1 SNHLY, CDR2 FYNNEI. This CDR3 is built from 15 residues. CDR3 protein: CASRARQGSDYGYTF. CDR3 coding DNA: TGTGCCAGCAGGGCGAGACAGGGTTCCGACTATGGCTACACCTTC.

A note on this clone: Additional DNA sequences in this sample encode the identical CDR3. This chain joins TRBV7-2 and TRBJ2-2; no definite D call. Trimming left V 6 bases short and J 4 bases short, with 9 bases between. CDR1 is SGHTA, CDR2 FQGNSA, per germline. The CDR3 sequence is 13 residues long. CDR3 in DNA: TGTGCCAGCAGTCCTCGATTCACCGGGGAGCTGTTTTTT. It encodes CASSPRFTGELFF.

Here the CDR3 reads CASSYRGVQETQYF. CDR3 bases: TGTGCCAGCAGTTACAGGGGTGTGCAAGAGACCCAGTACTTC. V usage is TRBV6-5 and J usage is TRBJ2-5, with a tentative D call TRBD1 (5 bases). This CDR3 comprises 14 residues. V was trimmed by 2 bases and J by 2 bases, leaving 9 bases between them. In germline, CDR1 is MNHEY, CDR2 SVGAGI.

The rearrangement joins TRBV18 to TRBJ1-1, with D possibly TRBD1 on 6 matching bases. In germline, CDR1 is KGHSH, CDR2 LQKENI. Trimming took off 3 bases at V and 3 bases at J, with 23 bases between the two ends. CDR3 length equals 18 residues. The CDR3 DNA reads TGTGCCAGCTCACCCCCCGTGGGGGCGACTCGTGTATACACTGAAGCTTTCTTT. Translating gives CASSPPVGATRVYTEAFF.

For the CDR3, the DNA is TGTGCCAGCAGCTTACAGGGTTCCAACCGGGGCGAGCAGTACTTC. The encoded protein is CASSLQGSNRGEQYF. This chain connects TRBV7-9 to TRBJ2-7; the D gene could be TRBD1 or TRBD2 (5 bases each). The CDR3 has 15 amino acids. Looked up from germline, CDR1 is SEHNR and CDR2 is FQNEAQ (reference sequence). Trimming took 2 bases from V and 6 from J, leaving 17 bases between them.

This chain links TRBV6-1 with TRBJ2-6; D is perhaps TRBD1 (6 bases). V was shortened by 4 bases and J by 0 bases, with 16 bases between the two germline ends. The CDR3 loop spans 18 amino acids. Per the germline V gene, CDR1 is MNHNS and CDR2 is SASEGT. The CDR3 coding sequence is TGTGCCAGCAGTGCTGACAGGCCGCAATTCTCTGGGGCCAACGTCCTGACTTTC. It encodes CASSADRPQFSGANVLTF.

The chain uses TRBV5-8 and TRBJ2-1; TRBD2 agrees at 9 bases. Germline values: CDR1 SGHTS, CDR2 YDEGEE. Trimming removed 3 bases from V and 0 bases from J; junction bases left unmatched: 7. The CDR3 consists of 17 residues. The CDR3 region is CASSWGGSGSSYNEQFF. The CDR3 DNA is TGTGCCAGCAGCTGGGGGGGTAGCGGGAGCTCCTACAATGAGCAGTTCTTC.

This clone turned up a few times. The chain couples TRBV19 to TRBJ1-4; D gene ambiguous. The CDR3 length is 17 residues. V was trimmed by 2 bases and J by 0 bases, leaving 13 bases between them. From germline, CDR1 is LNHDA and CDR2 SQIVND (reference sequence). CDR3 DNA sequence: TGTGCCAGTAGTATAAGTCCAGCTTTTGCAACTAATGAAAAACTGTTTTTT. Protein sequence: CASSISPAFATNEKLFF.

The genes are TRBV5-6 and TRBJ2-1; D remains ambiguous. The CDR3 loop spans 14 amino acids. Trimming left V 0 bases short and J 7 bases short, with 11 bases between. CDR1 and CDR2 from the germline V gene are SGHDT and YYEEEE. The CDR3 protein is CASSLGNPWNEQFF. In DNA form, the CDR3 reads TGTGCCAGCAGCTTGGGGAACCCCTGGAATGAGCAGTTCTTC.

The chain uses TRBV27 and TRBJ1-2; D call uncertain. The CDR3 has 16 amino acids. Trimming removed 3 bases from V and 0 bases from J, with 14 bases in between. The germline gives CDR1 MNHEY, CDR2 SMNVEV (reference sequence). CDR3 region: CASSFRSGGANYGYTF. The CDR3 DNA is TGTGCCAGCAGTTTTCGATCAGGTGGGGCTAACTATGGCTACACCTTC.

This clone was found a few times. In nucleotides, the CDR3 is TGTGCCAGCAGGGTGACTAGCCTGAACACCGGGGAGCTGTTTTTT. Encoded protein: CASRVTSLNTGELFF. This sequence joins TRBV6-1 and TRBJ2-2; 7 bases line up with TRBD2. Per the germline V gene, CDR1 is MNHNS and CDR2 is SASEGT. V trimming: 6 bases; J trimming: 1 base; junction bases outside the gene matches: 5. CDR3 size: 15 residues.

The V and J genes are TRBV4-3 and TRBJ1-2; perhaps TRBD1 as D (6 bases). The CDR3 runs to 18 residues. V lost 0 bases and J lost 8, with 25 bases in between. Germline CDR1 is LGHNA and CDR2 is YSLEER. The CDR3 here is CASSQDDPGTRALAGYTF. The CDR3 DNA is TGCGCCAGCAGCCAAGATGATCCGGGGACAAGGGCTCTAGCGGGCTACACCTTC.

The chain couples TRBV28 to TRBJ1-1; D gene ambiguous. The CDR3 has 14 residues. V lost 2 bases and J lost 4, with 11 bases in between. Germline CDR1 reads MDHEN; CDR2 reads SYDVKM. The CDR3 bases are TGTGCCAGCAGTTTACGAGGTTGGGCCACTGAAGCTTTCTTT. This sequence encodes CASSLRGWATEAFF.

The rearrangement joins TRBV4-2 to TRBJ2-5; D possibly corresponds to TRBD1 (6 bases). V dropped 1 base and J dropped 4 bases, with 10 bases sitting between them. CDR1 LGHNA and CDR2 YNFKEQ come from the germline V gene. The CDR3 is 14 amino acids. The DNA for the CDR3 is TGTGCCAGCAGCCAAGTAACAGGGATAGAGACCCAGTACTTC. Translation gives CASSQVTGIETQYF.